The rows below give T cell receptor beta chains drawn from one sample of a study of T cell responses to AZD1222 COVID-19 vaccine. The data were produced by immunoSEQ multiplex PCR, yet TCRdb's version contains in-frame clones alone and is incomplete. The top ten clones hold 2.8% of a sample with about 140,000 clones, approximately 90% of them seen once. This material consisted of peripheral blood, taken on day 0 of AZD1222 vaccination. These receptors were collected from an adult in good health. CDR3s include the opening cysteine and the closing phenylalanine or tryptophan. A D gene is named only where the DNA matches it firmly. A row's size may be missing; if present it is once, few, many or a size class.

len: 13
abundance: .
d_gene: .
j_gene: TRBJ2-7
v_gene: TRBV6-5
CDR3nt: TGTGCCAGCACGGGTATAAAGTCCTACGAGCAGTACTTC
CDR3aa: CASTGIKSYEQYF

len: 19
abundance: once
d_gene: TRBD1
j_gene: TRBJ2-6
v_gene: TRBV28
CDR3nt: TGTGCCAGCACTCATACTACCGGGACAGGGGGCTCTGGGGCCAACGTCCTGACTTTC
CDR3aa: CASTHTTGTGGSGANVLTF

len: 14
abundance: .
d_gene: .
j_gene: TRBJ1-6
v_gene: TRBV7-2
CDR3nt: TGTGCCAGCAGCTTATCAAACAGAAATTCACCCCTCCACTTT
CDR3aa: CASSLSNRNSPLHF

len: 10
abundance: .
d_gene: .
j_gene: TRBJ1-1
v_gene: TRBV24-1
CDR3nt: TGTGCCACCCGAACAGGGGAAGCTTTCTTT
CDR3aa: CATRTGEAFF

len: 15
abundance: few
d_gene: .
j_gene: TRBJ2-7
v_gene: TRBV4-3
CDR3nt: TGCGCCAGCAGCCAAGGGCAAGGTAACCTCTACGAGCAGTACTTC
CDR3aa: CASSQGQGNLYEQYF

len: 15
abundance: .
d_gene: TRBD2
j_gene: TRBJ2-7
v_gene: TRBV6-5
CDR3nt: TGTGCCAGCAGTTACCGTCTAGCGGGAGTTGACGAGCAGTACTTC
CDR3aa: CASSYRLAGVDEQYF

len: 11
abundance: .
d_gene: .
j_gene: TRBJ1-1
v_gene: TRBV6-5
CDR3nt: TGTGCCAGCACTAGGGGTATTAAAGCTTTCTTT
CDR3aa: CASTRGIKAFF

len: 17
abundance: .
d_gene: .
j_gene: TRBJ2-3
v_gene: TRBV24-1
CDR3nt: TGTGCCACCAGTGATTTAAAGCGGCGGGCGGGCACAGATACGCAGTATTTT
CDR3aa: CATSDLKRRAGTDTQYF

len: 12
abundance: .
d_gene: .
j_gene: TRBJ2-5
v_gene: TRBV2
CDR3nt: TGTGCCAGCAGTGAACTAGGGGAGACCCAGTACTTC
CDR3aa: CASSELGETQYF

len: 16
abundance: .
d_gene: TRBD2
j_gene: TRBJ2-7
v_gene: TRBV28
CDR3nt: TGTGCCAGCAGGGGAACTAGCGGGAAAAGCTCCTACGAGCAGTACTTC
CDR3aa: CASRGTSGKSSYEQYF

len: 14
abundance: .
d_gene: TRBD2
j_gene: TRBJ2-7
v_gene: TRBV15
CDR3nt: TGTGCCACCAGCAGAGCGGGAGGGCCGTACGAGCAGTACTTC
CDR3aa: CATSRAGGPYEQYF

len: 18
abundance: once
d_gene: .
j_gene: TRBJ1-4
v_gene: TRBV9
CDR3nt: TGTGCCAGCAGCGCGCAGCCGACAGGCGGGGGGACTAATGAAAAACTGTTTTTT
CDR3aa: CASSAQPTGGGTNEKLFF

len: 13
abundance: .
d_gene: .
j_gene: TRBJ2-3
v_gene: TRBV9
CDR3nt: TGTGCCAGCAGCGTATCAGTTAGAGATACGCAGTATTTT
CDR3aa: CASSVSVRDTQYF

len: 16
abundance: once
d_gene: .
j_gene: TRBJ2-5
v_gene: TRBV4-1
CDR3nt: TGCGCCAGCAGCCCCGGAGGGGCCCAGTACCAAGAGACCCAGTACTTC
CDR3aa: CASSPGGAQYQETQYF

len: 16
abundance: few
d_gene: .
j_gene: TRBJ2-5
v_gene: TRBV7-9
CDR3nt: TGTGCCAGCAGCTTAGCGGCGCGGGCCACGGGGGAGACCCAGTACTTC
CDR3aa: CASSLAARATGETQYF

len: 14
abundance: .
d_gene: TRBD1
j_gene: TRBJ1-2
v_gene: TRBV28
CDR3nt: TGTGCCAGCAGGACCGGGACAGGGGACTTTGGCTACACCTTC
CDR3aa: CASRTGTGDFGYTF

len: 14
abundance: .
d_gene: .
j_gene: TRBJ2-5
v_gene: TRBV5-1
CDR3nt: TGCGCCAGCAGCTTCGAGGCTCCGGGTGAGACCCAGTACTTC
CDR3aa: CASSFEAPGETQYF

len: 13
abundance: .
d_gene: .
j_gene: TRBJ1-2
v_gene: TRBV14
CDR3nt: TGTGCCAGCAGCTTGACTGATTTCTATGGCTACACCTTC
CDR3aa: CASSLTDFYGYTF

len: 17
abundance: .
d_gene: TRBD2
j_gene: TRBJ2-1
v_gene: TRBV3-1/TRBV3-2
CDR3nt: TGTGCCAGCAGCCAAGATAGGCGGGGGGTTTCCTACAATGAGCAGTTCTTC
CDR3aa: CASSQDRRGVSYNEQFF

len: 11
abundance: .
d_gene: .
j_gene: TRBJ2-7
v_gene: TRBV30
CDR3nt: TGTGCCTGGGCCGACCAGTACGAGCAGTACTTC
CDR3aa: CAWADQYEQYF

len: 16
abundance: .
d_gene: .
j_gene: TRBJ1-2
v_gene: TRBV2
CDR3nt: TGTGCCAGCAGTGGGCCATTACAAGGGACCCGACGGGGCTACACCTTC
CDR3aa: CASSGPLQGTRRGYTF

len: 15
abundance: once
d_gene: .
j_gene: TRBJ2-1
v_gene: TRBV4-3
CDR3nt: TGCGCCAGCAGCCCCGCGGGGAGGTTCCGGAGTGAGCAGTTCTTC
CDR3aa: CASSPAGRFRSEQFF

len: 14
abundance: .
d_gene: .
j_gene: TRBJ1-2
v_gene: TRBV7-6
CDR3nt: TGTGCCAGCAGCTTAGGTGGGGGGAACTATGGCTACACCTTC
CDR3aa: CASSLGGGNYGYTF

len: 16
abundance: .
d_gene: TRBD2
j_gene: TRBJ2-2
v_gene: TRBV24-1
CDR3nt: TGTGCCACCAGTTTGACTAGCGGGAGAGAGTACGGGGAGCTGTTTTTT
CDR3aa: CATSLTSGREYGELFF